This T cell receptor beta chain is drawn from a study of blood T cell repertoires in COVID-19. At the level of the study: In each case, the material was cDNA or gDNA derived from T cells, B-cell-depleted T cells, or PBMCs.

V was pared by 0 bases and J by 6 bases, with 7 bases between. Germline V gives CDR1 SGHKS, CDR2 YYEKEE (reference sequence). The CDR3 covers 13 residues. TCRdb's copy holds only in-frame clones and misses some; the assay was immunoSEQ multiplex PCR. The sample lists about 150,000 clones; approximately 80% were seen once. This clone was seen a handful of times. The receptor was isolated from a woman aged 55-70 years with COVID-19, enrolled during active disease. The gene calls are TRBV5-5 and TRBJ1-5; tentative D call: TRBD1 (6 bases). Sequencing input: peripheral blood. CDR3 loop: CASSLDRVQPQHF. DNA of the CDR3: TGTGCCAGCAGCTTGGACAGGGTTCAGCCCCAGCATTTT.